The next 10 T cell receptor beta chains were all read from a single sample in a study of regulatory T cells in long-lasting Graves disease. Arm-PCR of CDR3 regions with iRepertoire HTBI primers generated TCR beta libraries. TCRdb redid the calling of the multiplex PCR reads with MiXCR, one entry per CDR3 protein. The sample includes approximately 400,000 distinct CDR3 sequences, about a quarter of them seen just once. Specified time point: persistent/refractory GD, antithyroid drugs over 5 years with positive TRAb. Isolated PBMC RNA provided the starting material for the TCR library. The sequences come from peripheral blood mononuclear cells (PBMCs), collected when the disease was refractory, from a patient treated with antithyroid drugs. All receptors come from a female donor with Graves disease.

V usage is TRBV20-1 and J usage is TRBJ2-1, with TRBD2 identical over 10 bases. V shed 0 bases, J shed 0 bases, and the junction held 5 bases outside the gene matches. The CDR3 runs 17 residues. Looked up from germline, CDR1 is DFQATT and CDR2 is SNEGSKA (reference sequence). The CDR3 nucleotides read TGCAGTGCTAGAGATGGGGCTAGCGGGAGCTCCTACAATGAGCAGTTCTTC. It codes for CSARDGASGSSYNEQFF.

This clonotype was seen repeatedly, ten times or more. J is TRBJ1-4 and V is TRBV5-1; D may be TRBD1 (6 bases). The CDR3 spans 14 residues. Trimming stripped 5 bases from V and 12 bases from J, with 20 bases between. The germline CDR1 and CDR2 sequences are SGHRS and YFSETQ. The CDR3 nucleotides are TGCGCCAGCAGACTTACCATTTTATCAGGGGAACTGTTTTTT. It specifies CASRLTILSGELFF.

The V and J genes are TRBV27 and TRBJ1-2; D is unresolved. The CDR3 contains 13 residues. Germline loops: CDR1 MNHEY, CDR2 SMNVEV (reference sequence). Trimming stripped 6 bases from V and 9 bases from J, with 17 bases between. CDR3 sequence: CASSQSSTGSYTF. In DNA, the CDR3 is TGTGCCAGCAGCCAGAGCTCGACGGGGAGCTACACCTTC.

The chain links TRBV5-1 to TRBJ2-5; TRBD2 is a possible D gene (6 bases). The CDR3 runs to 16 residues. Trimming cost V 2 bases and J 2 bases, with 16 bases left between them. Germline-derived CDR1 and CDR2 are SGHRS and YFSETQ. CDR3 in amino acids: CASSFGSSGRQETQYF. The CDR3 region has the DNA TGCGCCAGCAGCTTCGGGAGTAGCGGTAGACAAGAGACCCAGTACTTC.

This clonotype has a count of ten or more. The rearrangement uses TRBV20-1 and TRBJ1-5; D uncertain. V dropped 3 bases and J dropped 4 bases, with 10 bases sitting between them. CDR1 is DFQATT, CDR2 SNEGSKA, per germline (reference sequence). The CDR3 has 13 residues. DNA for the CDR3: TGCAGTGCTAGGTCTGCAGATAATCAGCCCCAGCATTTT. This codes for CSARSADNQPQHF.

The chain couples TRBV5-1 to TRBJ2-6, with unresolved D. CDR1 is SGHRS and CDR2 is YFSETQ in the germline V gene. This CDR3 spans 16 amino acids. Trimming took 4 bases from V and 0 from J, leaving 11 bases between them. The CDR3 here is CASSLNTFSGANVLTF. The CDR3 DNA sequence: TGCGCCAGCAGCCTAAACACTTTCTCTGGGGCCAACGTCCTGACTTTC.

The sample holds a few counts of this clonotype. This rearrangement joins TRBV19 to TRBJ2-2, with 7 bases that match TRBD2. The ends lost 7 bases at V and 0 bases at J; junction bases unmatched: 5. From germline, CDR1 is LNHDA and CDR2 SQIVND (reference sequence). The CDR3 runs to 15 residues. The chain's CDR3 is CASNGRPPNTGELFF. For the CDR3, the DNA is TGTGCCAGTAACGGGAGGCCCCCGAACACCGGGGAGCTGTTTTTT.

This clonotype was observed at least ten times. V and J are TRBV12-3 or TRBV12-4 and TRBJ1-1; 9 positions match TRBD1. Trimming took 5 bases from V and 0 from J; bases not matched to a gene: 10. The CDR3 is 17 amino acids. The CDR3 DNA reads TGTGCCAGCAGTCCCCGACAGGGGGGTTATATGAACACTGAAGCTTTCTTT. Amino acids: CASSPRQGGYMNTEAFF.

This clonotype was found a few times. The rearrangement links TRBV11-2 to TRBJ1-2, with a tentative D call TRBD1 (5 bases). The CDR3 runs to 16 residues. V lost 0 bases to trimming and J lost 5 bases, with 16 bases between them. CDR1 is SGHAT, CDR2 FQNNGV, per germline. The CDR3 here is CASSLDTRPGGYGYTF. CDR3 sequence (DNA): TGTGCCAGCAGCTTAGACACTCGACCGGGGGGGTATGGCTACACCTTC.

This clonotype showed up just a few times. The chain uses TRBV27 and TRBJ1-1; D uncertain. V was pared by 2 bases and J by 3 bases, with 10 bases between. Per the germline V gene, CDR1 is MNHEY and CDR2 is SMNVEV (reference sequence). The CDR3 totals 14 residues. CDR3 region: CASSLEPGDTEAFF. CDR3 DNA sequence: TGTGCCAGCAGTTTAGAGCCCGGGGACACTGAAGCTTTCTTT.